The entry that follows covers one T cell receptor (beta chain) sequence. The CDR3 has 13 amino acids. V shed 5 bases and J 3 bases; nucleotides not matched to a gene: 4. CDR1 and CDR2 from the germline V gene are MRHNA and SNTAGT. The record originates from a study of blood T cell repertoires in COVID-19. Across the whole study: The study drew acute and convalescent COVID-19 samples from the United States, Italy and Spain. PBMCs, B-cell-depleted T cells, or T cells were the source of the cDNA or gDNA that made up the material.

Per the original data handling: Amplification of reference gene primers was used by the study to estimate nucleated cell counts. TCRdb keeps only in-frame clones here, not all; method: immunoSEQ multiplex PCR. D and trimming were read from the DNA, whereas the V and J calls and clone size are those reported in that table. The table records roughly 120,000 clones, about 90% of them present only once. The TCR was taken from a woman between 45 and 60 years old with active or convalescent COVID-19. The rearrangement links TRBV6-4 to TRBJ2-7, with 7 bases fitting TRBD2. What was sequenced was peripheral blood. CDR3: CASSFGEGYEQYF. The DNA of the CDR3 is TGTGCCAGCAGTTTTGGGGAGGGCTACGAGCAGTACTTC.